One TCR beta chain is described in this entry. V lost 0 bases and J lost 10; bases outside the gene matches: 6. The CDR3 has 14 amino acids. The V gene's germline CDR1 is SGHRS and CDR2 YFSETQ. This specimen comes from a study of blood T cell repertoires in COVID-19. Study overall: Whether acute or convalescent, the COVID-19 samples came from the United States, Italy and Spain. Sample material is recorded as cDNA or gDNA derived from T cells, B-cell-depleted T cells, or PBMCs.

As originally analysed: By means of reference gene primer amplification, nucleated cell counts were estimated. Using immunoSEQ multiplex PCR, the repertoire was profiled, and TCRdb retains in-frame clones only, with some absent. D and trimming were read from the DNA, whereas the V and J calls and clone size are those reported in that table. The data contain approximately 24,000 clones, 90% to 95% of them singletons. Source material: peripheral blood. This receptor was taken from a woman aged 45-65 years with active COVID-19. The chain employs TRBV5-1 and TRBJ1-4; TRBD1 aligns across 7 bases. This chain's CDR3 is CASSLDRGDGKLFF. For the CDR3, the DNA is TGCGCCAGCAGCTTGGACAGGGGTGACGGAAAACTGTTTTTT.